One sample yielded the 12 T cell receptor beta chains listed below, sequenced in a study of blood T cell repertoires in COVID-19. Sequencing used immunoSEQ multiplex PCR; TCRdb keeps in-frame clones, though not all of them. The sample contains 140,000 to 150,000 clones, just under 80% of which appear only once. Specimen: peripheral blood. Receptors were obtained from a woman aged 55-69 years with acute or convalescent COVID-19.

The CDR3 loop is CASSLNTDTQYF. CDR3 coding DNA: TGTGCCAGCAGCCTAAACACAGATACGCAGTATTTT. J is TRBJ2-3 and V is TRBV11-2; D uncertain. CDR1 SGHAT and CDR2 FQNNGV come from the germline V gene. The V gene lost 5 bases and the J gene lost 2 bases, with 5 bases spanning the gap. This CDR3 is 12 amino acids long.

The rearrangement links TRBV29-1 to TRBJ2-1; 10 positions agree with TRBD1. The V and J ends lost 4 bases and 5 bases, in that order; junction bases with no gene match: 11. The germline CDR1 and CDR2 sequences are SQVTM and ANQGSEA. The CDR3 extends over 16 amino acids. The CDR3 reads CSVVQGGQGSHNEQFF. Written as DNA, the CDR3 is TGCAGCGTTGTCCAGGGGGGACAGGGGTCCCACAATGAGCAGTTCTTC.

This clone has more than one count but fewer than ten. V usage is TRBV11-2 and J usage is TRBJ2-3, with 8 bases aligning to TRBD1. The germline V gene encodes CDR1 SGHAT and CDR2 FQNNGV. V shed 5 bases, J shed 3 bases, and the junction held 4 bases outside the gene matches. The CDR3 runs to 14 residues. The CDR3 nucleotides read TGTGCCAGCAGCCACAGGGGGGTGACAGATACGCAGTATTTT. Translated: CASSHRGVTDTQYF.

The chain employs TRBV28 and TRBJ2-5; 7 bases are a match to TRBD1. CDR3 size: 14 residues. V was clipped by 6 bases and J by 1 base; unmatched bases: 5. Germline assignment: CDR1 MDHEN and CDR2 SYDVKM. The DNA of the CDR3 is TGTGCCAGCAGCCCGACAGGGCCCCAAGAGACCCAGTACTTC. Translation: CASSPTGPQETQYF.

The chain uses TRBV5-5 and TRBJ1-2; D not resolved. Trimming left V 1 base short and J 4 bases short, with 5 bases between. Germline V gene lookup returns CDR1 SGHKS and CDR2 YYEKEE (reference sequence). The CDR3 consists of 12 residues. The CDR3 bases are TGTGCCAGCAGCTTGAACAGCTATGGCTACACCTTC. It encodes CASSLNSYGYTF.

The chain combines TRBV9 with TRBJ2-3, with TRBD2 matching 11 bases. The V gene's germline CDR1 is SGDLS and CDR2 YYNGEE. The CDR3 runs to 17 residues. The junction had 9 bases not matched to a gene; V was cut back by 3 bases and J by 3 bases. The CDR3 spells CASSATLLAGVTDTQYF. The CDR3 region has the DNA TGTGCCAGCAGCGCAACCCTACTAGCGGGAGTTACAGATACGCAGTATTTT. The full variable domain, in which reference TRBV9 and TRBJ2-3 provide the parts outside the CDR3, is DSGVTQTPKHLITATGQRVTLRCSPRSGDLSVYWYQQSLDQGLQFLIQYYNGEERAKGNILERFSAQQFPDLHSELNLSSLELGDSALYFCASSATLLAGVTDTQYFGPGTRLTVL.

This clone was seen only once. The sample has other DNA sequences that encode this CDR3 too. The rearrangement links TRBV27 to TRBJ1-2; TRBD1 matches at 9 bases. The germline V gene has CDR1 MNHEY and CDR2 SMNVEV (reference sequence). CDR3 size: 13 residues. The ends lost 6 bases at V and 5 bases at J; junction bases unmatched: 4. The CDR3 DNA sequence: TGTGCCAGCAGCCCCGACAGGGGGTATGGCTACACCTTC. Protein sequence: CASSPDRGYGYTF.

This clone has a handful of counts. The chain employs TRBV30 and TRBJ1-2; perhaps TRBD1 as D (5 bases). Germline-derived CDR1 and CDR2 are GTSNPN and SVGIG (reference sequence). Between the trimmed V and J ends, which lost 2 bases and 4 bases, there was a span of 11 bases. The CDR3 length is 13 residues. The CDR3 region is CAWSWGSTYGYTF. The CDR3 nucleotides read TGTGCCTGGAGTTGGGGCAGCACCTATGGCTACACCTTC. Full variable domain (remainder filled in from reference TRBV30 and TRBJ1-2): SQTIHQWPATLVQPVGSPLSLECTVEGTSNPNLYWYRQAAGRGLQLLFYSVGIGQISSEVPQNLSASRPQDRQFILSSKKLLLSDSGFYLCAWSWGSTYGYTFGSGTRLTVV.

The V gene is TRBV28, the J gene TRBJ1-5; D is undetermined. V shed 6 bases and J shed 7 bases, with 16 bases lying between them. Germline values: CDR1 MDHEN, CDR2 SYDVKM. CDR3 length: 14 residues. CDR3 bases: TGTGCCAGCAGCCGCCCTGAGCGAGAACAGCCCCAGCATTTT. This codes for CASSRPEREQPQHF.

The chain carries TRBV12-5 and TRBJ1-5, with 8 bases matching TRBD1. The CDR3 loop spans 15 amino acids. CDR1 is LGHNT, CDR2 FRNRAP, per germline. After removal of 3 bases from V and 5 bases from J, the junction contained 6 bases not matched to a gene. CDR3 protein: CASGLWTGRDQPQHF. CDR3 DNA: TGTGCTAGTGGTTTATGGACAGGGCGGGATCAGCCCCAGCATTTT.

V usage is TRBV7-3 and J usage is TRBJ1-2; D not certain. The V and J ends lost 2 bases and 8 bases respectively, with 12 bases between them. CDR1 and CDR2 (germline): SGHTA, FQGTGA. The CDR3 extends over 13 amino acids. The CDR3 bases are TGTGCCAGCAGCTTAGGGCCAAATCACGGCTACACCTTC. Amino acid sequence: CASSLGPNHGYTF.

The chain joins TRBV6-2 or TRBV6-3 to TRBJ2-3; possible D gene TRBD2, 5 bases. The CDR3 contains 15 residues. The germline gives CDR1 MNHEY, CDR2 SVGEGT. V lost 6 bases and J lost 1, with 14 bases in between. The CDR3 DNA is TGTGCCAGCAGCTCCCTCGGGCGGGGCACAGATACGCAGTATTTT. Its translation is CASSSLGRGTDTQYF.